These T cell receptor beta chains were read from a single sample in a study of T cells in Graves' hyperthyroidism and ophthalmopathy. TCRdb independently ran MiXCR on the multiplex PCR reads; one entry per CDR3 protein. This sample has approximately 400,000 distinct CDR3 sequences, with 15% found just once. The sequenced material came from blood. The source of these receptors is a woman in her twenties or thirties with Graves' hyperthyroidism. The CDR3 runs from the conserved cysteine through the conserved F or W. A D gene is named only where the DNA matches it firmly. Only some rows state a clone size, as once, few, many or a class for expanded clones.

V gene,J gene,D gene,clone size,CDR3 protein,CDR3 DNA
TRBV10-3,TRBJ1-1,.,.,CAIRTRDVEFKEAFF,TGTGCCATCAGAACCCGGGACGTTGAATTTAAGGAAGCTTTCTTT
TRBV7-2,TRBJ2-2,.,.,CASSLAVRAPGELFF,TGTGCCAGCAGCTTAGCAGTAAGGGCACCCGGGGAGCTGTTTTTT
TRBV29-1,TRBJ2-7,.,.,CSVAKYSYEQYF,TGCAGCGTTGCCAAATACTCCTACGAGCAGTACTTC
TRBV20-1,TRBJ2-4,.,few,CSAAPELGDGNIQYF,TGCAGTGCTGCCCCGGAACTTGGGGACGGAAACATTCAGTACTTC
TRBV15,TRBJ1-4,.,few,CATSRVWSENEKLFF,TGTGCCACCAGCAGAGTCTGGTCGGAAAATGAAAAACTGTTTTTT
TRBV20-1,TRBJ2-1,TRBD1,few,CSASGQVNEQFF,TGCAGTGCTAGTGGACAGGTTAATGAGCAGTTCTTC
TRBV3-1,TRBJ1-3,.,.,CASSLGVGGNTIYF,TGTGCCAGCAGCCTGGGGGTCGGTGGAAACACCATATATTTT
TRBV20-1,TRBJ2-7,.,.,CSASLFRGAYEQYF,TGCAGTGCTAGTTTGTTCAGGGGGGCCTACGAGCAGTACTTC
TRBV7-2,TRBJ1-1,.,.,CTSSFPRDGQNTEAFF,TGTACCAGCAGCTTTCCACGTGACGGACAGAACACTGAAGCTTTCTTT
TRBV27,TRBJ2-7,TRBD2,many,CASSHMTSGNHEQYF,TGTGCCAGCAGTCACATGACTAGCGGGAACCACGAGCAGTACTTC
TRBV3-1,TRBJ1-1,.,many,CASRMDDTEAFF,TGTGCCAGCAGGATGGATGACACTGAAGCTTTCTTT
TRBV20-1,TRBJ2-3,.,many,CSARVPSTDTQYF,TGCAGTGCTAGAGTGCCTTCCACAGATACGCAGTATTTT
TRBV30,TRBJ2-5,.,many,CAWSAVEETQYF,TGTGCCTGGAGTGCTGTGGAAGAGACCCAGTACTTC
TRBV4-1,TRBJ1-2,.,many,CASSRGAGKNGYTF,TGCGCCAGCAGCCGAGGGGCGGGGAAGAACGGCTACACCTTC
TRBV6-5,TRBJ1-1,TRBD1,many,CASSYSRQGRTEAFF,TGTGCCAGCAGTTACTCGAGACAGGGCCGGACTGAAGCTTTCTTT
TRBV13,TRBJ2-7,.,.,CASSRGRSYDQYF,TGTGCCAGCAGCCGGGGACGGTCCTACGATCAGTACTTC